This entry describes one TCR beta chain. Its cognate antigen is unknown. This CDR3 region has 15 residues. Germline V gene lookup returns CDR1 MNHEY and CDR2 SMNVEV (reference sequence). V shed 6 bases, J shed 3 bases, and the junction held 9 bases outside the gene matches. Both 60 Vbeta primers and 13 Jbeta primers went into the PCR. Assay used: immunoSEQ multiplex PCR; TCRdb lists only in-frame clones, some missing. The repertoire holds approximately 110,000 clones, with over 80% as singletons. The data are from a study of cytomegalovirus exposure and HLA in healthy donors. Overall study findings and caveats: Later work found most CMV-associated TCR beta chains apparently HLA-restricted. As a later analysis showed, a missense DCLRE1C variant was linked to trimming of TCR beta V- and J-genes. Immune exposure information comprised only CMV serostatus.

This chain joins TRBV27 and TRBJ2-7; TRBD1 aligns across 9 bases. Sequenced material: PBMCs. The origin of this receptor is a man between 18 and 29 years old in good health and CMV-seronegative. CDR3 amino acids: CASSHNRGHYYEQYF. The CDR3 nucleotides read TGTGCCAGCAGCCACAACAGGGGGCATTACTACGAGCAGTACTTC.